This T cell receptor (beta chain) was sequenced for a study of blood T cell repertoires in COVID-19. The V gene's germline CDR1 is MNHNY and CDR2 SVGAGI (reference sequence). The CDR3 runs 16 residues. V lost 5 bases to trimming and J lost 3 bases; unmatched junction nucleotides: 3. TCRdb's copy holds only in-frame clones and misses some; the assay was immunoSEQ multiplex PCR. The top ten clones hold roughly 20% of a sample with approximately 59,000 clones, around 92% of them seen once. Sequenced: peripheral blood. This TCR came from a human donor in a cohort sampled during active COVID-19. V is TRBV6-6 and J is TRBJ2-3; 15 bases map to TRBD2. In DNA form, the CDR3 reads TGTGCCAGCAGTCGGGGACTAGCGGGGGGAACAGATACGCAGTATTTT. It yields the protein CASSRGLAGGTDTQYF.